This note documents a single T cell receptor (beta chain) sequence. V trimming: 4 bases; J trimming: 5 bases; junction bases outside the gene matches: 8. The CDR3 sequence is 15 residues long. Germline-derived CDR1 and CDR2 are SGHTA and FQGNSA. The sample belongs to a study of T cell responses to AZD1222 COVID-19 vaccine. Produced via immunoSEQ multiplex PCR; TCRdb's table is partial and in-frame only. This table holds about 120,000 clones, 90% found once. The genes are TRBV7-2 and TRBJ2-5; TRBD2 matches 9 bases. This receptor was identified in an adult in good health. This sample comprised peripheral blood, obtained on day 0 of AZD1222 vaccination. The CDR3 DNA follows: TGTGCCAGCAGCTACGGACTAGCGTATGGCGAGACCCAGTACTTC. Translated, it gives CASSYGLAYGETQYF.